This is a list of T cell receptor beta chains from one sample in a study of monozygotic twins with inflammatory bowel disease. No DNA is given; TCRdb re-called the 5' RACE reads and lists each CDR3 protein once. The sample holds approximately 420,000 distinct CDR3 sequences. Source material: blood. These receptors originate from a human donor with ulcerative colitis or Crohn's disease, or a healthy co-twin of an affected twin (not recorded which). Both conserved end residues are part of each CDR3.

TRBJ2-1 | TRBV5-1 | CASSFSMPSGYNEQFF
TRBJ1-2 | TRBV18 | CASSPGGRRGYTF
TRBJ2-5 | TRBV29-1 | CSVEGGSGKETQYF
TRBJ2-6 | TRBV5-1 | CASSSRGSGANVPTF
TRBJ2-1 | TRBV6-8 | CAILDGYNEQFF
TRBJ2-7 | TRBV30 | CAWSVLGGYEYF
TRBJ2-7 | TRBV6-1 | CASKRQGMYEQYF
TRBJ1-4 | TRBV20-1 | CSASGTGTLGEKLFF
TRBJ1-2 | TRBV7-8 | CASSPNRDPYGYTF
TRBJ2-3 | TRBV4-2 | CASSQDSGSPDTQYF
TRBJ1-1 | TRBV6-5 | CASSYSIRGQNTEAFF
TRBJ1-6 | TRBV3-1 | CASSPWDRESPLHF
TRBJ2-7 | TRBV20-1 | CSANLGTSGTPSYEQYF
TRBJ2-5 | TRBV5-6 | CASSLGPTRETQYF
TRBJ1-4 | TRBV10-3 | CAISHDRGNEKLFF
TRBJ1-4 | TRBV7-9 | CASSLAGVREKLFF
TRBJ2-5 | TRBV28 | CASSFSLTSGRDETQYF
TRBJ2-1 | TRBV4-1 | CASSQDPAKDEQFF
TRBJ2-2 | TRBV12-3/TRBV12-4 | CASSLTGSTGELFF
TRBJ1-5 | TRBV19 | CASQATGTLTQHF
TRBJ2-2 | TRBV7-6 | CASSLGGQGTTGELFF
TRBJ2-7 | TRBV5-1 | CASSPDRVHEQYF
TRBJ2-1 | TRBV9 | CASSVVVADPSYNEQFF
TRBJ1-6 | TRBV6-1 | CASNPGTGGGPPHF
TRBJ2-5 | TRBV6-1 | CASRAVLAPGTQYF
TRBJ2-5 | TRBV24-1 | CATSDLREEETQYF
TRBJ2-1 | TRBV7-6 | CASSFGSNEQFF
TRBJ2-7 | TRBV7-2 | CASSPQGAGSEQYF
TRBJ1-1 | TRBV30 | CAWTFGSAYTEAFF
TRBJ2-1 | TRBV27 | CASSLLGTSWNEQFF
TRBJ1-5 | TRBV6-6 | CASSYSKQDQPQHF
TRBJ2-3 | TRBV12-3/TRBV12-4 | CASSPTWTGTDTQYF
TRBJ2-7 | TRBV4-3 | CASSQELGLAGVSGEQYF
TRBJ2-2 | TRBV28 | CASRATGYAGELFF
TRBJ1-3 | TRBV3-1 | CASSQGSSGNTIYF
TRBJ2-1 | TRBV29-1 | CSASVGSSGGSLGDEQFF
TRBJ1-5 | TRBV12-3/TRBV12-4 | CASSLVDIPQHF
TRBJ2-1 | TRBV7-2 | CASSPAGIYNEQFF
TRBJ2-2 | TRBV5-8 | CASSSQWNTGELFF
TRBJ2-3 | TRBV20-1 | CSARGAGLAGRGTDTQYF
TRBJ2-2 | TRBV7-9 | CASSYGQGGTTGELFF
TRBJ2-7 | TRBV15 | CATSRGYGGAYEQYF